This TCR beta chain was found in a study of cytomegalovirus exposure and HLA in healthy donors. About the research overall: An early data release held tens of millions of unique TCRs from HLA-typed donors. Findings of the study overall: A prior analysis recorded that most TCR beta V segments were productive about 87% or about 30% of the time. At a 0.05 false discovery rate, a later analysis found 18,000 or so TCR beta sequences to be associated with HLA alleles.

Germline-derived CDR1 and CDR2 are MGHRA and YSYEKL. The CDR3 runs 16 residues. V was clipped by 1 base and J by 5 bases; unmatched bases: 9. Primers included in the PCR were 60 Vbeta and 13 Jbeta primers. Assay used: immunoSEQ multiplex PCR; TCRdb lists only in-frame clones, some missing. The sample includes fewer than 110,000 clones, roughly three quarters seen only once; the top ten take around a tenth. Concerning this clone: Its antigen is currently unknown.

The source of this sequence is a woman aged 18-29 years in good health and CMV-seropositive. The sequencing sample was made of PBMCs. The genes are TRBV4-1 and TRBJ2-5, with 8 bases identical to TRBD2. CDR3 bases: TGCGCCAGCAGCCAAGGACTACTAGCGGAAGGGGAGACCCAGTACTTC. Amino acids: CASSQGLLAEGETQYF.